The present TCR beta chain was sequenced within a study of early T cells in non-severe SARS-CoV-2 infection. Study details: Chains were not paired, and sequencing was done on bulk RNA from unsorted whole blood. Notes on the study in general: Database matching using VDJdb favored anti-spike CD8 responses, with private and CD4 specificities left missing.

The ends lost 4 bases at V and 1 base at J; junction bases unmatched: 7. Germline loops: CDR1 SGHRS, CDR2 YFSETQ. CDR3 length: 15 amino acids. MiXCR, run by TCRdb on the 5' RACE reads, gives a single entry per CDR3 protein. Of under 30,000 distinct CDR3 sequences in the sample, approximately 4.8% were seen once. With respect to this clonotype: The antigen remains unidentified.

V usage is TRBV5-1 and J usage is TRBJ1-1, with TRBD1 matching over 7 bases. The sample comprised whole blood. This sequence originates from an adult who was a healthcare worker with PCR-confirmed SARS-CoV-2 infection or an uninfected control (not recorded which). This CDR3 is CASSTKGQTNTEAFF. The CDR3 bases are TGCGCCAGCAGCACCAAGGGACAGACGAACACTGAAGCTTTCTTT.